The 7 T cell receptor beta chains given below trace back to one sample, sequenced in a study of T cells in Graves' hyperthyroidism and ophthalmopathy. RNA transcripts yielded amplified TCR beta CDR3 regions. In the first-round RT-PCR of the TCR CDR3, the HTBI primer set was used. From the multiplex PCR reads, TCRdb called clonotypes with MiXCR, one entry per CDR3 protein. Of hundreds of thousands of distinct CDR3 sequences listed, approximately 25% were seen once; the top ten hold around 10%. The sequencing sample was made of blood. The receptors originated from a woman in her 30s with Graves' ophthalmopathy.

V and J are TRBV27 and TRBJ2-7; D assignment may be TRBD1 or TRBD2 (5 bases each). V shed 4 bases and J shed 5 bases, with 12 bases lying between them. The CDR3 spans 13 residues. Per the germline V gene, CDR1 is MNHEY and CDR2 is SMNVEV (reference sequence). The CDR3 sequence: CASSSFWGNEQYF. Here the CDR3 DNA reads TGTGCCAGCAGTTCTTTCTGGGGGAACGAGCAGTACTTC.

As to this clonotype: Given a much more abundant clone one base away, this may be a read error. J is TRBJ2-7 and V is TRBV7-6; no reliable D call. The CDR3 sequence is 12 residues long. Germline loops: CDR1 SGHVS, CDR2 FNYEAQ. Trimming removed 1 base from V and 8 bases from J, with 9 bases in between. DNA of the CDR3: TGTGCCAGCAGCTTAGGGGGATCCAAGCAGTACTTC. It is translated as CASSLGGSKQYF.

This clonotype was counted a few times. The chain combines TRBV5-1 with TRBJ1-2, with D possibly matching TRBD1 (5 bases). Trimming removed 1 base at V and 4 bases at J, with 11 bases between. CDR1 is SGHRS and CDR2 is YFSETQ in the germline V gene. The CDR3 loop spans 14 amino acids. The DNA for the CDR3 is TGCGCCAGCAGCTTGTTCCAGGGCCTCTATGGCTACACCTTC. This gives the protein CASSLFQGLYGYTF.

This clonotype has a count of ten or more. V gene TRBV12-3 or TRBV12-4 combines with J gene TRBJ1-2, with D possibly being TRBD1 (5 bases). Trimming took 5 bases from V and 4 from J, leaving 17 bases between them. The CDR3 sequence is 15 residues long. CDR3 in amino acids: CASSLGGLGGYGYTF. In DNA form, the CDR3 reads TGTGCCAGCAGTCTCGGGGGATTGGGGGGCTATGGCTACACCTTC.

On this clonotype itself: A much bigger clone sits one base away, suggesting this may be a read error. The CDR3: CASSHGTGWTGQLFF. Written as DNA, the CDR3 is TGTGCCAGCAGTCACGGGACAGGGTGGACCGGGCAGCTGTTTTTT. This chain links TRBV11-3 with TRBJ2-2, with 9 nucleotides matching TRBD1. CDR1 and CDR2 from the germline V gene are SGHNT and YENEEA. The length of the CDR3 is 15 residues.

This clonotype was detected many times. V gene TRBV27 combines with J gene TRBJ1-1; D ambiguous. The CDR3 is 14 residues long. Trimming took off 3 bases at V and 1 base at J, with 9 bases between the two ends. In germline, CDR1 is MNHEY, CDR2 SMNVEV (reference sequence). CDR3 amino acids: CASSFRQSNTEAFF. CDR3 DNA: TGTGCCAGCAGTTTTCGCCAGTCGAACACTGAAGCTTTCTTT.

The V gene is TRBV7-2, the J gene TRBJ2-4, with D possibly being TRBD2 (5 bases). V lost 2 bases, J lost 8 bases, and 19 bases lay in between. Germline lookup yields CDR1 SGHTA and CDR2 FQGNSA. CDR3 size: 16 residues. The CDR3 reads CASSLFAGTQWDIQYF. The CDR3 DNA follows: TGTGCCAGCAGCTTATTTGCGGGCACACAGTGGGACATTCAGTACTTC.